This T cell receptor (beta chain) was captured in a study of neurological immune-mediated disorders. Regarding the study as a whole: The greatest TCR clonal expansion appeared in HTLV-1-associated myelopathy and the smallest, falling below healthy controls, in multiple sclerosis. Because no CDR3 amino acid sequences were shared across subjects by expanded clones, private repertoires were suggested in all groups.

Between the trimmed V and J ends, which lost 0 bases and 4 bases, there was a span of 12 bases. The germline CDR1 and CDR2 sequences are KGHSH and LQKENI. This CDR3 has 15 residues. TCRdb independently ran MiXCR on the 5' RACE reads; one entry per CDR3 protein. The table records about 55,000 distinct CDR3 sequences, around 4% of them present only once. Unsorted libraries were derived from 2 million PBMCs stored at -80 C. A note on this clonotype: Its antigen is not identified.

This receptor was identified in a man aged 25-45 years with multiple sclerosis. The sequenced sample consisted of PBMCs. The chain links TRBV18 to TRBJ1-2; D remains ambiguous. In DNA form, the CDR3 reads TGTGCCAGCTCACCACCCGACACCTCTTCCTATGGCTACACCTTC. It is translated as CASSPPDTSSYGYTF.